This T cell receptor (beta chain) was observed in a study of blood T cell repertoires in COVID-19. Study-wide context: Material from acute and convalescent COVID-19 was sourced from the United States, Italy and Spain. T cells, B-cell-depleted T cells, or PBMCs supplied cDNA or gDNA.

V lost 1 base and J lost 3; bases outside the gene matches: 4. Looked up from germline, CDR1 is LGHNA and CDR2 is YNFKEQ. The CDR3 runs to 15 residues. The authors' processing: Estimation of nucleated cell counts relied on the amplification of reference gene primers. Clones were read by immunoSEQ multiplex PCR, and TCRdb kept only the in-frame ones, dropping some. The DNA was the basis for D and trimming; V, J and clone size are from that table. Seen here are about 150,000 clones, roughly 86% observed once, and the top ten hold around 15%. This sequence originates from a human donor with acute or convalescent COVID-19. The donor label of this sample is uncertain. The chain recombines TRBV4-2 with TRBJ2-7, with 9 bases fitting TRBD1. The sequenced sample was peripheral blood. The CDR3 loop is CASSQVTGGYYEQYF. The DNA of the CDR3 is TGTGCCAGCAGCCAAGTTACAGGGGGCTACTACGAGCAGTACTTC.